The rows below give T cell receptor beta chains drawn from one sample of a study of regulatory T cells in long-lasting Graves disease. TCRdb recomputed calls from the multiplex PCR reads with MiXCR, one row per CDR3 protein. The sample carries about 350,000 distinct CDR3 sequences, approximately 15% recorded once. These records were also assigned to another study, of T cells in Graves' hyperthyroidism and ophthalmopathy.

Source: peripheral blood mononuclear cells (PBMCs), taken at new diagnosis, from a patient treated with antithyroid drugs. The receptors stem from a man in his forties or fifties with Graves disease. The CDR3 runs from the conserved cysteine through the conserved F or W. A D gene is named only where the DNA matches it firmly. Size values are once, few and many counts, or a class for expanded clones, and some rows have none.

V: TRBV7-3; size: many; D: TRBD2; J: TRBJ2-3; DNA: TGTGCCAGCAGCACAACTAGCGCCTCAGATACGCAGTATTTT; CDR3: CASSTTSASDTQYF
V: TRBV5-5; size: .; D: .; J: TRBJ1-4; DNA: TGTGCCAGCAGCTTGGCGCCAGAAAATGAAAAACTGTTTTTT; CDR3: CASSLAPENEKLFF
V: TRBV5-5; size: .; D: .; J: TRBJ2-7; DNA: TGTGCCAGCAGCTTGGTTCTGAGCTCCTACGAGCAGTACTTC; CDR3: CASSLVLSSYEQYF
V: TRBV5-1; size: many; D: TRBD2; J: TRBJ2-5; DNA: TGCGCCAGCAGCTTAACTAGCGGGGGATGGCAAGAGACCCAGTACTTC; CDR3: CASSLTSGGWQETQYF
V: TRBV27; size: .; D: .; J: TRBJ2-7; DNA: TGTGCCAGCAGTTTGAAGTCTCGGGGACCTTTAGGCGAGCAGTACTTC; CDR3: CASSLKSRGPLGEQYF
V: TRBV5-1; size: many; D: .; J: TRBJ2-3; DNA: TGCGCCAGCAGCTTGGGTGAGAACACAGATACGCAGTATTTT; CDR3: CASSLGENTDTQYF
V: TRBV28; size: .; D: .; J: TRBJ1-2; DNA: TGTGCCAGCAGTTTTGCCGGCAGGGCGGTTACAAACTATGGCTACACCTTC; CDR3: CASSFAGRAVTNYGYTF
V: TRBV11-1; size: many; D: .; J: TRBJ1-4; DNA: TGTGCCAGCAGTAACGGGCCAAATGAAAAACTGTTTTTT; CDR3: CASSNGPNEKLFF
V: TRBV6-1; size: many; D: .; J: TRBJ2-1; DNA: TGTGCCACCTCGTCCTCCTACAATGAGCAGTTCTTC; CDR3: CATSSSYNEQFF
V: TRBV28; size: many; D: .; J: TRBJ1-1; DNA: TGTGCCAGCAGTTTTTGGACTGAAGCTTTCTTT; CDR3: CASSFWTEAFF
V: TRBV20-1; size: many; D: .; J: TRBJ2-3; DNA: TGCAGTGCTAGAGGCAGTGGGACTAGCACAGATACGCAGTATTTT; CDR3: CSARGSGTSTDTQYF
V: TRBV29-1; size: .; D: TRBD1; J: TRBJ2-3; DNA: TGCAGCGGCCGACAGGGTAGATTCACAGATACGCAGTATTTT; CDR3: CSGRQGRFTDTQYF
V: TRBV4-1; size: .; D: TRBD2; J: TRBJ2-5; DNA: TGCGCCAGCAGCCAAGGCGGGACTAGCGGGGGGGCTCTGGAGACCCAGTACTTC; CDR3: CASSQGGTSGGALETQYF
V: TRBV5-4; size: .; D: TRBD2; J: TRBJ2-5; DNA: TGTGCCAGCAGTTCGGGCTTGGGCGGGGGGATGATCCAAGAGACCCAGTACTTC; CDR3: CASSSGLGGGMIQETQYF
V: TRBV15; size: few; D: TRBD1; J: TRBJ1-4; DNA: TGTGCCACCAGCGAAGACAGGGTCGGAAGTAGAAAACTGTTTTTT; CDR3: CATSEDRVGSRKLFF
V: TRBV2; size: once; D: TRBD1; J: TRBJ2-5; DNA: TGTGCCAGCAGGACAGGGTCGGCAGAGACCCAGTACTTC; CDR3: CASRTGSAETQYF
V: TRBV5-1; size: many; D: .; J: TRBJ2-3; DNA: TGCGCCAGCAGCTTGGAAACACCGCGCACAGATACGCAGTATTTT; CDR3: CASSLETPRTDTQYF
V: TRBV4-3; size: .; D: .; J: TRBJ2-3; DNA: TGCGCCAGCAGCCAAGACTTCCAGGGCAAGCAGTATTTT; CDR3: CASSQDFQGKQYF
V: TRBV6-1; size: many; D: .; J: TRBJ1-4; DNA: TGTGCCAGCAGTGACGGACAGAGATCTAATGAAAAACTGTTTTTT; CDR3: CASSDGQRSNEKLFF
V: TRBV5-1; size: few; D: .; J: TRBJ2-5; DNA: TGCGCCAGCAGCAGGGGGACATCCGGGGAGACCCAGTACTTC; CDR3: CASSRGTSGETQYF
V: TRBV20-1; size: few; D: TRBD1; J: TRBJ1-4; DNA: TGCAGTGCTAAGCCGGGACAGTTAAATGAAAAACTGTTTTTT; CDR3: CSAKPGQLNEKLFF
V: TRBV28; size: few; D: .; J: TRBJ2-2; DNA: TGTGCCAGCAGTTCGTTTCCCGGGGAGCTGTTTTTT; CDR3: CASSSFPGELFF
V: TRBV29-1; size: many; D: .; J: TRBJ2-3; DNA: TGCAGCGTGGACGGTAGCACAGATACGCAGTATTTT; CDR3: CSVDGSTDTQYF
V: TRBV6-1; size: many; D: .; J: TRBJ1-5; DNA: TGTGCCAGCAGGCGACTCCTTAGCAATCAGCCCCAGCATTTT; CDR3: CASRRLLSNQPQHF
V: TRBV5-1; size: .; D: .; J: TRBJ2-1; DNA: TGCGCCAGCAGCCCGGGGGCGGGGGCGTACAATGAGCAGTTCTTC; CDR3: CASSPGAGAYNEQFF
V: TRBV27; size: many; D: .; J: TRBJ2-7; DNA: TGTGCCAGCAGTTTGGGTCAGGGGCTCTACGAGCAGTACTTC; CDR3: CASSLGQGLYEQYF
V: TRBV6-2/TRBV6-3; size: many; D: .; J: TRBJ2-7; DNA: TGTGCCAGCAGTACTACAGGGTTGAGCTCCTACGAGCAGTACTTC; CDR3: CASSTTGLSSYEQYF
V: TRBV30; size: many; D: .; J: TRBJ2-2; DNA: TGTGCCTGGAGTGTACATTTTGCCCAGAACACCGGGGAGCTGTTTTTT; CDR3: CAWSVHFAQNTGELFF
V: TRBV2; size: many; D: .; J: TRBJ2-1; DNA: TGTGCCAGCAGGGGTCTAGTGGAATACAATGAGCAGTTCTTC; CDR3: CASRGLVEYNEQFF
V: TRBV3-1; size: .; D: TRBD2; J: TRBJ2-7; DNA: TGTGCCAGCAGCCAAGGATGGGCGGGAGGGTCCTACGAGCAGTACTTC; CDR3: CASSQGWAGGSYEQYF
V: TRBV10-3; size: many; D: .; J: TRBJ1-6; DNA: TGTGCCACTGGGTCGTTAAACCGCCGTAATTCACCCCTCCACTTT; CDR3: CATGSLNRRNSPLHF
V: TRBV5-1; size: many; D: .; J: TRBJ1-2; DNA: TGCGCCAGCAGCTTGCAGGGTAACGGTGGCTACACCTTC; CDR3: CASSLQGNGGYTF
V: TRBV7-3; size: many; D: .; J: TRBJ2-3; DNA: TGTGCCAGCAGCCCAAGTTTGTGGGGAGATACGCAGTATTTT; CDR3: CASSPSLWGDTQYF
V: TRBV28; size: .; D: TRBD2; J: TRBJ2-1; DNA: TGTGCCAGCCCCCCGGGGGGGGACACCTCCTTCTCCTACAATGAGCAGTTCTTC; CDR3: CASPPGGDTSFSYNEQFF
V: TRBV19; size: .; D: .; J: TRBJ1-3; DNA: TGTGCCAGTAGCCGCTTCTCTGGAAACACCATATATTTT; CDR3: CASSRFSGNTIYF
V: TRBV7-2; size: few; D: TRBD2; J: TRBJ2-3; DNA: TGTGCCAGCAGCATTACTAGCGGGGGGGGGGCAGATACGCAGTATTTT; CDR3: CASSITSGGGADTQYF
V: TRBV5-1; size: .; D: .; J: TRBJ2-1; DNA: TGCGCCAGCAGCTTGGCCAGCCAGGGTCGATACAATGAGCAGTTCTTC; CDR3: CASSLASQGRYNEQFF
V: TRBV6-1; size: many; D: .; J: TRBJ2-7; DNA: TGTGCCAGCAGACCCTTAGACAGATCCTACGAGCAGTACTTC; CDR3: CASRPLDRSYEQYF
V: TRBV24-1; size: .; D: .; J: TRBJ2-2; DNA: TGTGCCACCAGTGATTCGGGCGCGGACGGGGAGCTGTTTTTT; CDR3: CATSDSGADGELFF
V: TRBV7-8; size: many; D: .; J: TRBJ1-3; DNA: TGTGCCAGCAGCTTAGATGGGATGGGGCTCGGAAACACCATATATTTT; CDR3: CASSLDGMGLGNTIYF